Shown below are 8 T cell receptor beta chains from a single sample sequenced in a study of blood T cell repertoires in COVID-19. The repertoire was sequenced with immunoSEQ multiplex PCR; TCRdb's copy has only in-frame clones and lacks some. There are roughly 140,000 clones in the sample; 70% to 90% occur only once, and under 3.5% lies in the top ten. Sequenced input: peripheral blood. These receptors all come from a man in his 70s with acute or convalescent COVID-19.

This clone has just one count. The chain combines TRBV5-1 with TRBJ1-2, with D possibly TRBD1 on 6 matching bases. Trimming took off 2 bases at V and 2 bases at J, with 7 bases between the two ends. This CDR3 region has 13 residues. The V gene's germline CDR1 is SGHRS and CDR2 YFSETQ. This CDR3 reads CASSFTGNYGYTF. The CDR3, as DNA: TGCGCCAGCAGCTTCACAGGGAACTATGGCTACACCTTC.

The rearrangement links TRBV14 to TRBJ1-6, with TRBD1 matching 7 bases. Germline V gene sequence: CDR1 SGHDN, CDR2 FVKESK. The CDR3 consists of 15 residues. Trimming cost V 6 bases and J 3 bases; bases outside gene matches: 5. CDR3 nucleotide sequence: TGTGCCAGCAGAGGGGGACAGCTCTATAATTCACCCCTCCACTTT. Its protein product is CASRGGQLYNSPLHF.

V gene TRBV9 combines with J gene TRBJ2-2; D may be TRBD2 (5 bases). V was pared by 0 bases and J by 0 bases, with 12 bases between. The CDR3 consists of 17 residues. Germline values: CDR1 SGDLS, CDR2 YYNGEE. CDR3 region: CASSVVSELANTGELFF. DNA for the CDR3: TGTGCCAGCAGCGTAGTCTCCGAACTAGCGAACACCGGGGAGCTGTTTTTT.

The chain joins TRBV5-6 to TRBJ2-5; 8 nucleotides match TRBD1. The V segment lost 4 bases and the J segment 2 bases; nucleotides outside the gene matches: 7. The CDR3 is made up of 15 amino acids. Germline assignment: CDR1 SGHDT and CDR2 YYEEEE. As DNA, the CDR3 is TGTGCCAGCAGCGCTTCAGGACAGGGACAAGAGACCCAGTACTTC. This codes for CASSASGQGQETQYF.

The V gene is TRBV27, the J gene TRBJ1-2, with TRBD1 identical over 9 bases. V lost 5 bases, J lost 1 base, and 5 bases stayed unmatched. Germline V CDR1 and CDR2: MNHEY, SMNVEV (reference sequence). This CDR3 is 15 amino acids long. CDR3 amino acids: CASSRRQGVNYGYTF. The CDR3 DNA sequence: TGTGCCAGCAGTAGGAGACAGGGGGTTAACTATGGCTACACCTTC.

The table lists this clone with a count of one. The chain employs TRBV28 and TRBJ1-3; D gene uncertain. The CDR3 totals 14 residues. V lost 10 bases, J lost 0 bases, and 13 bases lay in between. CDR1 and CDR2 from the germline V gene are MDHEN and SYDVKM. The CDR3 here is CATVEASSGNTIYF. As DNA, the CDR3 is TGTGCCACCGTCGAGGCCAGCTCTGGAAACACCATATATTTT.

The chain is built from TRBV21-1 and TRBJ1-2; the D call in the table, TRBD1, was not verified against the DNA. TRBV21-1 represents a pseudogene. The CDR3 is 15 residues long. Written as DNA, the CDR3 is TGTGCCAGCCTCATTAGGACAGTCATTAACTATGGCTACACCTTC. This sequence encodes CASLIRTVINYGYTF.

There are a few counts of this clone. This chain connects TRBV5-1 to TRBJ1-2, with D perhaps TRBD1 (6 bases). The CDR3 sequence is 14 residues long. With 0 bases removed from V and 4 bases from J, the gap between germline ends came to 10 bases. Germline loops: CDR1 SGHRS, CDR2 YFSETQ. The CDR3 coding sequence is TGCGCCAGCAGCTTGGATGGACAGCCCTATGGCTACACCTTC. Translating it yields CASSLDGQPYGYTF.